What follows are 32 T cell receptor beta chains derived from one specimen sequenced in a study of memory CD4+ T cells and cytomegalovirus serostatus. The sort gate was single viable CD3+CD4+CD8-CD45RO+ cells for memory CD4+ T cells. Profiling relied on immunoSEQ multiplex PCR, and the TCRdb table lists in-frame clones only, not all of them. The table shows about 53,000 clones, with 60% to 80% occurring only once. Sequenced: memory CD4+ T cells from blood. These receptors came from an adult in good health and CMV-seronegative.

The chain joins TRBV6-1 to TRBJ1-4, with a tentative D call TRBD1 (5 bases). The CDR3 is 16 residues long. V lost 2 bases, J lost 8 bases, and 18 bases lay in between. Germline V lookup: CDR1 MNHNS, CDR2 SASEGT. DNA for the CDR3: TGTGCCAGCAGTGAATTTGGGGGGGGAGGGCTGGAAAAACTGTTTTTT. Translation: CASSEFGGGGLEKLFF.

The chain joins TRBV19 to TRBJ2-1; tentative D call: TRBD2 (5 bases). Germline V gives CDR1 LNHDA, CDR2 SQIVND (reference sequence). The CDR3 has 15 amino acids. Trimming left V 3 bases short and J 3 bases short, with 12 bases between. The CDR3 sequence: CASSIRAEGYNEQFF. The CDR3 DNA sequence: TGTGCCAGTAGTATCCGGGCCGAGGGCTACAATGAGCAGTTCTTC.

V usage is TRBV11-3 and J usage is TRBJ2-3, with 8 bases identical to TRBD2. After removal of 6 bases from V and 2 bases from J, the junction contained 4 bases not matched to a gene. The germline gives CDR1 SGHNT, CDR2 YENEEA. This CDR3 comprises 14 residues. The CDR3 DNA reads TGTGCCAGCAGTACAGCGGGGGCCACAGATACGCAGTATTTT. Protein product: CASSTAGATDTQYF.

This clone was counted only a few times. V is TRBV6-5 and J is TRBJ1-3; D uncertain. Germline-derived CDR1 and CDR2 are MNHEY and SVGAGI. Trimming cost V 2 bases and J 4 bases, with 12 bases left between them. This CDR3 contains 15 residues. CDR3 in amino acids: CASSYEKGSGNTIYF. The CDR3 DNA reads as TGTGCCAGCAGTTACGAAAAGGGTTCGGGAAACACCATATATTTT.

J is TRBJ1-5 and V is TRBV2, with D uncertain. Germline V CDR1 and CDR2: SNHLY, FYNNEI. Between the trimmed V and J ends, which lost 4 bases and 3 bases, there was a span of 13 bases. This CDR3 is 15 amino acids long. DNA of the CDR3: TGTGCCAGCAGTGGAGCCTTTTCATACAATCAGCCCCAGCATTTT. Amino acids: CASSGAFSYNQPQHF.

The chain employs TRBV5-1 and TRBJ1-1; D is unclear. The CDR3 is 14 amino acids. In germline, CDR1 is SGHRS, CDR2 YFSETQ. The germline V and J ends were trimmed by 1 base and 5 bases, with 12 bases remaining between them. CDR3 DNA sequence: TGCGCCAGCAGCTTGAGTCCCGGGTATACTGAAGCTTTCTTT. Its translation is CASSLSPGYTEAFF. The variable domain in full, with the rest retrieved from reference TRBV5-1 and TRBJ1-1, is KAGVTQTPRYLIKTRGQQVTLSCSPISGHRSVSWYQQTPGQGLQFLFEYFSETQRNKGNFPGRFSGRQFSNSRSEMNVSTLELGDSALYLCASSLSPGYTEAFFGQGTRLTVV.

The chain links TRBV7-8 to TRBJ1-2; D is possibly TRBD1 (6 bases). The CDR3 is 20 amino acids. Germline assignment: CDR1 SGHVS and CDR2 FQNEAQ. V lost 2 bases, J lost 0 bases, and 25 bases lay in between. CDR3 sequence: CASSLSTGGWQGSANYGYTF. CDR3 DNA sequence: TGTGCCAGCAGCTTAAGTACCGGGGGGTGGCAGGGGTCAGCTAACTATGGCTACACCTTC.

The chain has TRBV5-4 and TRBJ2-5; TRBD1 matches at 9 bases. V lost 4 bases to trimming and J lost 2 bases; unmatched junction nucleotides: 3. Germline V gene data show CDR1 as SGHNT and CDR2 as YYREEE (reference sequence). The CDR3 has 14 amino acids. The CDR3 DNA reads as TGTGCCAGCAGCCTCGGACAGGGGCAAGAGACCCAGTACTTC. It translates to CASSLGQGQETQYF.

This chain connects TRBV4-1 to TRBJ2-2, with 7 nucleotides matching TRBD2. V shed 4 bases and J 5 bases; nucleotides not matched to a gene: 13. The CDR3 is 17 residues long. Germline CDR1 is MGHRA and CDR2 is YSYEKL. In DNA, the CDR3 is TGCGCCAGCAGCCGGGGCGGGCGGGGGAGAACGACCGGGGAGCTGTTTTTT. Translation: CASSRGGRGRTTGELFF.

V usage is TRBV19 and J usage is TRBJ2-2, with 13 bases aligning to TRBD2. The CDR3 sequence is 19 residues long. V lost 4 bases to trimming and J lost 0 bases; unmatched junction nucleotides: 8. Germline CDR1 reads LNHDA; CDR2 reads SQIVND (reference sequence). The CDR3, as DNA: TGTGCCAGTAGTAGGAGACTAGCGGGGGGACTCGCGAACACCGGGGAGCTGTTTTTT. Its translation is CASSRRLAGGLANTGELFF.

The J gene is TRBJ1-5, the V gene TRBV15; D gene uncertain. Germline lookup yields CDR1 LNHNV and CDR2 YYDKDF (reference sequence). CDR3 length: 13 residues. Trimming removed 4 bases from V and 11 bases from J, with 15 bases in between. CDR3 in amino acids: CATSKPPGKAQHF. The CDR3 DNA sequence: TGTGCCACCAGCAAGCCTCCGGGTAAGGCCCAGCATTTT.

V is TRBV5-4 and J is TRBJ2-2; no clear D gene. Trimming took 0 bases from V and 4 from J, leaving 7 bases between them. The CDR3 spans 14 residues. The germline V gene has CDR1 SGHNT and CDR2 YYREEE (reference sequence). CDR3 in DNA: TGTGCCAGCAGCTTGGCCGGGCCCACCGGGGAGCTGTTTTTT. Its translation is CASSLAGPTGELFF.

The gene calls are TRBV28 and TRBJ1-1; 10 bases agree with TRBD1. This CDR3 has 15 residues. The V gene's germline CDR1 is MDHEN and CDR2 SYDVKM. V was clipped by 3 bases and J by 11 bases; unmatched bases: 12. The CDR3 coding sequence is TGTGCCAGCAGTTTCACAGGGACAGGGGTTAATCGCGCTTTCTTT. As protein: CASSFTGTGVNRAFF. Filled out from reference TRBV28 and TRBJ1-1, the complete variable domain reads DVKVTQSSRYLVKRTGEKVFLECVQDMDHENMFWYRQDPGLGLRLIYFSYDVKMKEKGDIPEGYSVSREKKERFSLILESASTNQTSMYLCASSFTGTGVNRAFFGQGTRLTVV.

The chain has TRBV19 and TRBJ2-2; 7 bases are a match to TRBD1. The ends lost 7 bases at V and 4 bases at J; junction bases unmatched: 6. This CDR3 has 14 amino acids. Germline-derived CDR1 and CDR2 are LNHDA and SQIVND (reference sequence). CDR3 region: CASTQQGSTGELFF. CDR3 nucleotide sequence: TGTGCCAGTACCCAACAGGGGTCCACCGGGGAGCTGTTTTTT.

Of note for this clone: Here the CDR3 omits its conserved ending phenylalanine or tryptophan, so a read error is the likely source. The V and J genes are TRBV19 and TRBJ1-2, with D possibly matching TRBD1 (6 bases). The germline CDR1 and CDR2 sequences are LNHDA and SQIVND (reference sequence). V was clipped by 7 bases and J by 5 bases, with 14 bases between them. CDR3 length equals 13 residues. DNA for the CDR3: TGTGCCAGTAAACTACAGGGCAGTTATGGCTACACCCTC. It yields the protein CASKLQGSYGYTL.

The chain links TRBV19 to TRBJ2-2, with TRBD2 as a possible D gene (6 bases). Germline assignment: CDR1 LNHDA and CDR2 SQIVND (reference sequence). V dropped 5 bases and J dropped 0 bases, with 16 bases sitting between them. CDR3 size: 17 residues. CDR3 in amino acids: CASSQNRGTANTGELFF. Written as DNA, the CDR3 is TGTGCCAGTAGTCAAAATCGTGGGACTGCGAACACCGGGGAGCTGTTTTTT. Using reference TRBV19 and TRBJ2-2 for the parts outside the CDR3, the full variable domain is DGGITQSPKYLFRKEGQNVTLSCEQNLNHDAMYWYRQDPGQGLRLIYYSQIVNDFQKGDIAEGYSVSREKKESFPLTVTSAQKNPTAFYLCASSQNRGTANTGELFFGEGSRLTVL.

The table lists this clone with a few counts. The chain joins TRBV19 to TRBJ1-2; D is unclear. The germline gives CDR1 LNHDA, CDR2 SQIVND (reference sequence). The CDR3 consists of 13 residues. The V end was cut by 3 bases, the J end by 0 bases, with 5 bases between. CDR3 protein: CASSIGANYGYTF. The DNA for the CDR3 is TGTGCCAGTAGTATCGGGGCTAACTATGGCTACACCTTC.

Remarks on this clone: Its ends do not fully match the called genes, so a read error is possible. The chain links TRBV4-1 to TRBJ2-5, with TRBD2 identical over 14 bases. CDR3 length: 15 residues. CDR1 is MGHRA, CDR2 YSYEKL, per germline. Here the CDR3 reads CASSQAGLAGEAQYF. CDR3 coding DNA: TGCGCCAGCAGCCAAGCGGGACTAGCGGGAGAGGCCCAGTACTTC.

In DNA form, the CDR3 reads TGTGCCAGCAGTTCCGGGGTCCTATACTCCTACAATGAGCAGTTCTTC. Translated, it gives CASSSGVLYSYNEQFF. V is TRBV27 and J is TRBJ2-1; possible D gene TRBD2, 5 bases. V lost 4 bases, J lost 0 bases, and 13 bases lay in between. Germline CDR1 MNHEY, CDR2 SMNVEV (reference sequence). The CDR3 length is 16 residues.

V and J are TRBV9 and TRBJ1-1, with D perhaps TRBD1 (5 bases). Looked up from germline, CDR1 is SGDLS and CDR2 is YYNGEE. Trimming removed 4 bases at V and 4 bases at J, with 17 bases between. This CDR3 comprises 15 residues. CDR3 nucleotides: TGTGCCAGCAGCCCACTTCTGGGGGGGTCCACTGAAGCTTTCTTT. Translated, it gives CASSPLLGGSTEAFF.

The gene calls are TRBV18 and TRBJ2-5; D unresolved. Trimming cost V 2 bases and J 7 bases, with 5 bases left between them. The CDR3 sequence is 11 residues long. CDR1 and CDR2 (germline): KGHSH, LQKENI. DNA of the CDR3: TGTGCCAGCTCACCAAAAGTGACCCAGTACTTC. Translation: CASSPKVTQYF.

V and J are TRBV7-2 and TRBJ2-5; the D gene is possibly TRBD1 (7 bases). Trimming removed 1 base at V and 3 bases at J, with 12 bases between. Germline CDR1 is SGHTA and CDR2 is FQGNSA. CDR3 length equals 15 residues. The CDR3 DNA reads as TGTGCCAGCAGCTTAGACGGCAGGGGGGAAGAGACCCAGTACTTC. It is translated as CASSLDGRGEETQYF. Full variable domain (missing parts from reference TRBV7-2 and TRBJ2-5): GAGVSQSPSNKVTEKGKDVELRCDPISGHTALYWYRQSLGQGLEFLIYFQGNSAPDKSGLPSDRFSAERTGGSVSTLTIQRTQQEDSAVYLCASSLDGRGEETQYFGPGTRLLVL.

The CDR3 protein is CASSTFASTGYEQYF. The DNA of the CDR3 is TGTGCCAGCAGTACCTTCGCTTCGACAGGTTACGAGCAGTACTTC. V gene TRBV6-1 combines with J gene TRBJ2-7; possible D gene TRBD1, 6 bases. The CDR3 is 15 amino acids. Germline V lookup: CDR1 MNHNS, CDR2 SASEGT. V lost 5 bases and J 4 bases, leaving 18 bases between the germline ends.

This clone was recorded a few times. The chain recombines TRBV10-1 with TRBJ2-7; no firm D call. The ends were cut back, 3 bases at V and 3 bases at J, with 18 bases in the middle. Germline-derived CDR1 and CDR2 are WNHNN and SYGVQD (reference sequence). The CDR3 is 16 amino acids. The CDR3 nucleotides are TGCGCCAGCAGTGATGAATCGGGCAGCACATTCTACGAGCAGTACTTC. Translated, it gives CASSDESGSTFYEQYF.

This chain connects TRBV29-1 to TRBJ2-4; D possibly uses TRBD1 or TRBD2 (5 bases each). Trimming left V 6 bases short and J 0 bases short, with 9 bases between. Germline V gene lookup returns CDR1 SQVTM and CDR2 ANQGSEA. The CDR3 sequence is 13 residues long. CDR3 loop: CSVGDGAKNIQYF. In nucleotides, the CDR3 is TGCAGCGTAGGGGACGGAGCCAAAAACATTCAGTACTTC.

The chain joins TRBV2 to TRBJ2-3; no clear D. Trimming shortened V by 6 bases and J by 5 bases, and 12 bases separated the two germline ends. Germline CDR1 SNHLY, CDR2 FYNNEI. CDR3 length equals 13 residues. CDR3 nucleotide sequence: TGTGCCAGCAGCCTTGGGCAGAAAGATACGCAGTATTTT. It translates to CASSLGQKDTQYF.

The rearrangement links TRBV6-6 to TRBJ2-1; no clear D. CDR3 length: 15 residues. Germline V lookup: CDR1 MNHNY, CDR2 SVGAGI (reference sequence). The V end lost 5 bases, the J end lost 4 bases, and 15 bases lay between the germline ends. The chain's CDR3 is CASSRTQSGYNEQFF. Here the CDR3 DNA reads TGTGCCAGCAGTCGAACACAGTCTGGATACAATGAGCAGTTCTTC.

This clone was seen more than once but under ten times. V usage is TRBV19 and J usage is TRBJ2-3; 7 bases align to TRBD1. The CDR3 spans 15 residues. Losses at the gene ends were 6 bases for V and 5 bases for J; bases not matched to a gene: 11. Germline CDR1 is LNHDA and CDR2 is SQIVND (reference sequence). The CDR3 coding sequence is TGTGCCAGTAGCTTAACCGGGACAGCCGGAGATACGCAGTATTTT. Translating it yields CASSLTGTAGDTQYF.

In DNA form, the CDR3 reads TGTGCCAGCAGTTCGGGGGGTACCTACGAGCAGTACTTC. This encodes CASSSGGTYEQYF. The chain couples TRBV27 to TRBJ2-7; 7 bases map to TRBD2. Germline CDR1 is MNHEY and CDR2 is SMNVEV (reference sequence). The junction had 2 bases not matched to a gene; V was cut back by 4 bases and J by 2 bases. The CDR3 is made up of 13 amino acids.

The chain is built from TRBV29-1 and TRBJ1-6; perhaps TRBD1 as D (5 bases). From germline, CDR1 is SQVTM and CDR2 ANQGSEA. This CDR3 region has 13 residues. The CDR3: CSETGTDNSPLHF. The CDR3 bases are TGCAGTGAAACCGGGACGGATAATTCACCCCTCCACTTT.

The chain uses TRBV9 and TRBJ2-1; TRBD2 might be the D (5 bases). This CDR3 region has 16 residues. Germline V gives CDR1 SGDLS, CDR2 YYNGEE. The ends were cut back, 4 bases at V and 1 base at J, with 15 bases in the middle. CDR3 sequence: CASSPEGTASYNEQFF. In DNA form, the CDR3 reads TGTGCCAGCAGCCCAGAGGGTACCGCTTCCTACAATGAGCAGTTCTTC.

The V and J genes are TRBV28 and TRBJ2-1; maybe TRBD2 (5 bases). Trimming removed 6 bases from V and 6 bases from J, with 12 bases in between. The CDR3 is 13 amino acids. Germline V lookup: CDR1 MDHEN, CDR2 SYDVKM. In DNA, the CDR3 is TGTGCCAGCAGCAGGACGGGGAGCAATGAGCAGTTCTTC. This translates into CASSRTGSNEQFF.